These 19 T cell receptor beta chains were all obtained from the same sample, sequenced in a study of blood T cell repertoires in COVID-19. Here immunoSEQ multiplex PCR was the method, and the copy in TCRdb shows in-frame clones only, minus some. The table has over 95,000 clones, over 65% seen once. Input material: peripheral blood. These receptors all stem from a woman aged 40 to 50 with acute or convalescent COVID-19.

The chain is built from TRBV7-2 and TRBJ1-5, with 10 bases that match TRBD1. V shed 4 bases and J 2 bases; nucleotides not matched to a gene: 8. The CDR3 has 17 amino acids. The germline V gene has CDR1 SGHTA and CDR2 FQGNSA. DNA for the CDR3: TGTGCCAGCAGCTCAAACGCGGGACAGGGGCGCAATCAGCCCCAGCATTTT. The encoded protein is CASSSNAGQGRNQPQHF. The variable domain in full, with the rest retrieved from reference TRBV7-2 and TRBJ1-5, is GAGVSQSPSNKVTEKGKDVELRCDPISGHTALYWYRQSLGQGLEFLIYFQGNSAPDKSGLPSDRFSAERTGGSVSTLTIQRTQQEDSAVYLCASSSNAGQGRNQPQHFGDGTRLSIL.

The chain uses TRBV7-9 and TRBJ2-7; tentative D call: TRBD1 (5 bases). The germline CDR1 and CDR2 sequences are SEHNR and FQNEAQ (reference sequence). V lost 5 bases and J 4 bases, leaving 18 bases between the germline ends. CDR3 size: 15 residues. This CDR3 reads CASSPVGQGTYEQYF. The CDR3 coding sequence is TGTGCCAGCAGCCCCGTCGGGCAGGGAACTTACGAGCAGTACTTC.

The rearrangement uses TRBV5-4 and TRBJ2-2; 12 positions agree with TRBD2. The germline CDR1 and CDR2 sequences are SGHNT and YYREEE (reference sequence). V shed 1 base, J shed 4 bases, and the junction held 8 bases outside the gene matches. The CDR3 extends over 18 amino acids. CDR3 amino acids: CASSLRKLAGGPTGELFF. CDR3 in DNA: TGTGCCAGCAGCTTGCGAAAGCTAGCGGGGGGGCCCACCGGGGAGCTGTTTTTT.

In nucleotides, the CDR3 is TGTGCCAGCAGCCGAGGGTCCGCAACTGGTGAAGCTTTCTTT. The encoded protein is CASSRGSATGEAFF. The chain joins TRBV9 to TRBJ1-1; no definite D call. CDR3 length: 14 residues. V lost 4 bases and J 7 bases, leaving 17 bases between the germline ends. Germline CDR1 and CDR2: SGDLS and YYNGEE.

The chain carries TRBV29-1 and TRBJ2-5; 9 bases line up with TRBD1. The CDR3 is made up of 14 amino acids. The junction had 9 bases not matched to a gene; V was cut back by 5 bases and J by 5 bases. The germline CDR1 and CDR2 sequences are SQVTM and ANQGSEA. The CDR3 bases are TGCAGCGTTTCGGGACAGGGCCTCGGGGAGACCCAGTACTTC. It yields the protein CSVSGQGLGETQYF. Together with reference TRBV29-1 and TRBJ2-5, the CDR3 gives the full variable domain: SAVISQKPSRDICQRGTSLTIQCQVDSQVTMMFWYRQQPGQSLTLIATANQGSEATYESGFVIDKFPISRPNLTFSTLTVSNMSPEDSSIYLCSVSGQGLGETQYFGPGTRLLVL.

The V call is TRBV12-3 or TRBV12-4, the J call TRBJ2-2; 7 nucleotides agree with TRBD2. CDR3 length equals 13 residues. J gave up 6 bases and V 3 bases, and 1 base lay outside the gene matches. Here the CDR3 DNA reads TGTGCCAGCAGTTTGGGGGGGGCCGGGGAGCTGTTTTTT. Translating it yields CASSLGGAGELFF.

This rearrangement joins TRBV12-3 or TRBV12-4 to TRBJ1-1; no reliable D call. V gave up 2 bases and J gave up 1 base, with 5 bases separating them. The CDR3 is made up of 13 amino acids. CDR3 loop: CASSLRRNTEAFF. The CDR3 DNA reads as TGTGCCAGCAGTTTAAGGAGGAACACTGAAGCTTTCTTT.

This chain joins TRBV11-1 and TRBJ2-7, with TRBD2 matching over 10 bases. The germline CDR1 and CDR2 sequences are SGHAT and FQDESV (reference sequence). This CDR3 region has 15 residues. Trimming removed 3 bases from V and 4 bases from J; junction bases left unmatched: 6. CDR3 region: CASSLSGGALYEQYF. CDR3 nucleotides: TGTGCCAGCAGCTTGAGCGGGGGGGCCCTTTACGAGCAGTACTTC.

The V gene is TRBV20-1, the J gene TRBJ1-1; D gene unclear. Per the germline V gene, CDR1 is DFQATT and CDR2 is SNEGSKA (reference sequence). The CDR3 runs 12 residues. The V and J ends lost 3 bases and 1 base respectively, with 6 bases between them. In nucleotides, the CDR3 is TGCAGTGCTAGTAAGCAGAACACTGAAGCTTTCTTT. It translates to CSASKQNTEAFF.

This chain's CDR3 is CASRTGIGTGELFF. The CDR3 DNA is TGTGCCAGCAGGACAGGGATAGGCACCGGGGAGCTGTTTTTT. The chain couples TRBV6-5 to TRBJ2-2; 7 bases line up with TRBD1. The CDR3 loop spans 14 amino acids. Germline values: CDR1 MNHEY, CDR2 SVGAGI. J was trimmed by 4 bases and V by 6 bases; bases with no gene match: 5.

This chain connects TRBV11-2 to TRBJ1-1, with D tentatively TRBD1 (6 bases). The CDR3 is made up of 13 amino acids. With 5 bases removed from V and 5 bases from J, the gap between germline ends came to 12 bases. Germline CDR1 SGHAT, CDR2 FQNNGV. The CDR3 sequence is CASSTQQGTEAFF. CDR3 in DNA: TGTGCCAGCAGCACACAACAGGGAACTGAAGCTTTCTTT.

The V and J genes are TRBV15 and TRBJ1-4, with 7 bases matching TRBD1. This CDR3 is built from 16 residues. V was pared by 3 bases and J by 0 bases, with 4 bases of the junction left unmatched. Germline V gives CDR1 LNHNV, CDR2 YYDKDF (reference sequence). CDR3 residues: CATSRGGTATNEKLFF. Here the CDR3 DNA reads TGTGCCACCAGCAGGGGCGGGACAGCAACTAATGAAAAACTGTTTTTT.

The chain combines TRBV27 with TRBJ2-7, with D possibly being TRBD1 (6 bases). The CDR3 is 14 amino acids. CDR1 and CDR2 (germline): MNHEY, SMNVEV (reference sequence). V lost 7 bases and J lost 1, with 14 bases in between. The CDR3 DNA follows: TGTGCCAGCATGACGGGACACATGTCCTACGAGCAGTACTTC. Translation: CASMTGHMSYEQYF.

This rearrangement joins TRBV19 to TRBJ2-1; 8 bases line up with TRBD1. There are 15 residues in the CDR3. Per germline, CDR1 LNHDA and CDR2 SQIVND (reference sequence). V gave up 7 bases and J gave up 1 base; unmatched junction bases: 6. DNA for the CDR3: TGTGCCAGTAATTTCCGGGACAGGTCCTACAATGAGCAGTTCTTC. Translated: CASNFRDRSYNEQFF.

This clone was counted a single time. This sequence joins TRBV6-4 and TRBJ1-2, with 10 bases fitting TRBD1. The CDR3 consists of 14 residues. The germline gives CDR1 MRHNA, CDR2 SNTAGT. Germline trimming cut 3 bases from V and 4 bases from J; bases unmatched to any gene: 2. CDR3 DNA sequence: TGTGCCAGCAGTGAAGGGACAGGGGCCTATGGCTACACCTTC. It translates to CASSEGTGAYGYTF.

The chain recombines TRBV6-6 with TRBJ2-7; 9 bases align to TRBD1. The V segment lost 0 bases and the J segment 6 bases; nucleotides outside the gene matches: 3. This CDR3 is 14 amino acids long. Germline V gene data show CDR1 as MNHNY and CDR2 as SVGAGI (reference sequence). The CDR3 loop is CASSYSGQGSEQYF. The CDR3 DNA is TGTGCCAGCAGTTACTCGGGACAGGGAAGCGAGCAGTACTTC.

The chain joins TRBV5-4 to TRBJ2-7; a weak D match, TRBD1 (6 bases). CDR3 size: 14 residues. Trimming cost V 3 bases and J 4 bases, with 14 bases left between them. CDR1 and CDR2 from the germline V gene are SGHNT and YYREEE (reference sequence). The CDR3 nucleotides read TGTGCCAGCAGCTGGGACACAGGGCTTTACGAGCAGTACTTC. Translating it yields CASSWDTGLYEQYF.

This rearrangement joins TRBV21-1 to TRBJ2-7; the D call in the table, TRBD1, was not verified against the DNA. TRBV21-1 is classified as a pseudogene. CDR3 length: 13 amino acids. The CDR3 is CASAGQEIYEQYF. In DNA, the CDR3 is TGTGCCAGCGCAGGACAGGAAATATACGAGCAGTACTTC.

The chain couples TRBV10-2 to TRBJ2-7; tentative D call: TRBD1 (6 bases). Per the germline V gene, CDR1 is WSHSY and CDR2 is SAAADI. The CDR3 loop spans 13 amino acids. V was trimmed by 6 bases and J by 2 bases, leaving 11 bases between them. CDR3 sequence reads: CASRDRQAYEQYF. CDR3 DNA: TGCGCCAGCAGAGACAGACAGGCCTACGAGCAGTACTTC.